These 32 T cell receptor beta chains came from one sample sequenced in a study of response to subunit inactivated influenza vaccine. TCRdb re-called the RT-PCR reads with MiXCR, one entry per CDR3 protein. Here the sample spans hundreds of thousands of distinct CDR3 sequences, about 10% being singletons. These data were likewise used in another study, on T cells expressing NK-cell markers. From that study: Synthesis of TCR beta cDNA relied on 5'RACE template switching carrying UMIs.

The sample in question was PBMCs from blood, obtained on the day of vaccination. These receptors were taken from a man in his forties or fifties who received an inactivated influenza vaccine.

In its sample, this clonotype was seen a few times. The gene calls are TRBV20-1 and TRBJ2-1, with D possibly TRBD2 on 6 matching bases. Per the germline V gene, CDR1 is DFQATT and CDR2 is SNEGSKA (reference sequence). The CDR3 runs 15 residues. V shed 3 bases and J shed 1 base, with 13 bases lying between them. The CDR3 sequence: CSASIGSNSYNEQFF. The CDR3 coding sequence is TGCAGTGCTAGTATCGGGAGCAATTCCTACAATGAGCAGTTCTTC.

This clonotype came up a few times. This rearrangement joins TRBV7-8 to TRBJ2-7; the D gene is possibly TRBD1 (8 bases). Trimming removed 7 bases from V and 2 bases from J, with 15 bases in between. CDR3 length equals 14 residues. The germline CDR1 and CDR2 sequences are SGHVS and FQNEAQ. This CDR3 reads CASNLQGGAYEQYF. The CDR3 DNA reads TGTGCCAGCAACCTACAGGGGGGGGCCTACGAGCAGTACTTC.

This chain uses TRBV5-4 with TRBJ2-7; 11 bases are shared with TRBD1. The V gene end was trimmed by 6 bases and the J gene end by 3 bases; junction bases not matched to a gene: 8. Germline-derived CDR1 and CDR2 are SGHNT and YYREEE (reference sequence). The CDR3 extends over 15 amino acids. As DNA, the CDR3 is TGTGCCAGCATCCCGCCGGGACAGGGGGACTACGAGCAGTACTTC. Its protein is CASIPPGQGDYEQYF.

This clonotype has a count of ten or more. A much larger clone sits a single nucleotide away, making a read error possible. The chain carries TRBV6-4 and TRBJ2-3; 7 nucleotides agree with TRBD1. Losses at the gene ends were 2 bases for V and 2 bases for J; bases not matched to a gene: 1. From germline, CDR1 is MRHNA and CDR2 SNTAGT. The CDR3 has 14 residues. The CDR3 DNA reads TGTGCCAGCAGTGACGGGACAGCCACAGATACGCAGTATTTT. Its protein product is CASSDGTATDTQYF.

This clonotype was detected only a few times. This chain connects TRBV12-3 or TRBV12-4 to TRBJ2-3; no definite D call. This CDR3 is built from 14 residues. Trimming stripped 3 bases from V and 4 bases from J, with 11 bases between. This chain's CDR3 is CASSFRPSSDTQYF. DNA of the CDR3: TGTGCCAGCAGTTTTCGCCCCTCGTCAGATACGCAGTATTTT.

The chain's CDR3 is CASSLFRDRGLGANVLTF. In DNA, the CDR3 is TGTGCCAGCAGCTTATTCCGGGACAGGGGGCTTGGGGCCAACGTCCTGACTTTC. This chain uses TRBV11-1 with TRBJ2-6; 12 bases are a match to TRBD1. J was trimmed by 3 bases and V by 2 bases; bases with no gene match: 5. The CDR3 sequence is 18 residues long. From germline, CDR1 is SGHAT and CDR2 FQDESV (reference sequence).

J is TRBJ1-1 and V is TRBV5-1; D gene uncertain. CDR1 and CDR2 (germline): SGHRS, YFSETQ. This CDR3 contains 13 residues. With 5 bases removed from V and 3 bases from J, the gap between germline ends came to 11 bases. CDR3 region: CASRRDGDTEAFF. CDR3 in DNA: TGCGCCAGCAGGCGGGATGGGGACACTGAAGCTTTCTTT.

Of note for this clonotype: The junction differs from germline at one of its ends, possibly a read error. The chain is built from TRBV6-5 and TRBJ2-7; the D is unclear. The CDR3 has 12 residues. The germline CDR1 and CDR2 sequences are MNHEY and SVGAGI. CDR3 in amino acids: CASRQTSFEQYF. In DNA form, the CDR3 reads TGTGCCAGCAGGCAAACCTCCTTCGAGCAGTACTTC.

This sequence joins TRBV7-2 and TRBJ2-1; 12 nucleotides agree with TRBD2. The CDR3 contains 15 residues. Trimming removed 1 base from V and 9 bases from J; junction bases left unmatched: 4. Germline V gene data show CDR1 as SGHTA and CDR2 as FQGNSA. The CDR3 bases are TGTGCCAGCAGCTTAGTACTAGCGGGGGGAGGTGAGCAGTTCTTC. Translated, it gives CASSLVLAGGGEQFF.

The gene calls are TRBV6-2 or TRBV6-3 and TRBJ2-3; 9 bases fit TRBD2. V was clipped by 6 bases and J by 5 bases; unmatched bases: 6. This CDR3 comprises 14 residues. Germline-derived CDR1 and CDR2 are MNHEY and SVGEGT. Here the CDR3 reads CASRRGGAGDTQYF. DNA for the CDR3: TGTGCCAGCAGACGCGGGGGGGCCGGAGATACGCAGTATTTT.

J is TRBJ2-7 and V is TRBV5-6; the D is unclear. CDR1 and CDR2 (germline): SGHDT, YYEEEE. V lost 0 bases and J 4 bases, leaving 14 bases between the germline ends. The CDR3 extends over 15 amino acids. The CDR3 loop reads CASSLGAVTTYEQYF. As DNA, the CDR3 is TGTGCCAGCAGCTTGGGAGCAGTAACTACTTACGAGCAGTACTTC.

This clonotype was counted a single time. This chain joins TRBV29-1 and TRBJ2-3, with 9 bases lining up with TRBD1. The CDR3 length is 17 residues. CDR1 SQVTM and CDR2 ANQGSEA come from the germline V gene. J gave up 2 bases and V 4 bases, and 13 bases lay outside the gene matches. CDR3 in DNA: TGCAGCGTTGGGGGTTCCCCTCGGGACAGGGACACAGATACGCAGTATTTT. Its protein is CSVGGSPRDRDTDTQYF.

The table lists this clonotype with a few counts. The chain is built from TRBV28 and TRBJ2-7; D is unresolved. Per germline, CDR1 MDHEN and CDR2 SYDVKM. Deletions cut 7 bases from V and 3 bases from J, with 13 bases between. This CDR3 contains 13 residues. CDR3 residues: CASIARMSYEQYF. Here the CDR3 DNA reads TGTGCCAGCATAGCCCGGATGAGCTACGAGCAGTACTTC. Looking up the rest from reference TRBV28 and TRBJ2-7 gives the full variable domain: DVKVTQSSRYLVKRTGEKVFLECVQDMDHENMFWYRQDPGLGLRLIYFSYDVKMKEKGDIPEGYSVSREKKERFSLILESASTNQTSMYLCASIARMSYEQYFGPGTRLTVT.

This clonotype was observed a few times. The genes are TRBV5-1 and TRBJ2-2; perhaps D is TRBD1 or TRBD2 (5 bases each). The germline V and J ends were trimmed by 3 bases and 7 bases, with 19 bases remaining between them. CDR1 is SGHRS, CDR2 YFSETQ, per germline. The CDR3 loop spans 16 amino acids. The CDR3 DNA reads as TGCGCCAGCAGCTATGCCGCCGGGGCCCGAGGCGGGGAGCTGTTTTTT. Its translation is CASSYAAGARGGELFF.

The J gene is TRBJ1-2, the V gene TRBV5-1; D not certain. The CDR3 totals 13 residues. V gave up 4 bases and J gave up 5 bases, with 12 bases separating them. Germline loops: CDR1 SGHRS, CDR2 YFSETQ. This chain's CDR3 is CASSRGSSYGYTF. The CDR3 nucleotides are TGCGCCAGCAGCCGAGGGAGTTCATATGGCTACACCTTC.

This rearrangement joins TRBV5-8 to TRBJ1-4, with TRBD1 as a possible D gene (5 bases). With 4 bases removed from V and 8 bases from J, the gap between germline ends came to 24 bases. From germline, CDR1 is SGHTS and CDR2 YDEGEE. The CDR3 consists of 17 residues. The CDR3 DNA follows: TGTGCCAGCAGCCTTGGCCAAGGGGTGGCCGGGGTAGAAAAACTGTTTTTT. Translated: CASSLGQGVAGVEKLFF.

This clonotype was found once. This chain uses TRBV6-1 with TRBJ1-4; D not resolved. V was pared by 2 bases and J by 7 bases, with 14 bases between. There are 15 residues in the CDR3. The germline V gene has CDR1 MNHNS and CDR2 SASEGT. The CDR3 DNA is TGTGCCAGCAGTGAAAGGAGCTGGTTGAGTGAAAAACTGTTTTTT. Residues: CASSERSWLSEKLFF.

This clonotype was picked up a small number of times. CDR3: CAIQSSSYNEQFF. The CDR3 coding sequence is TGTGCCATCCAGTCGAGCTCCTACAATGAGCAGTTCTTC. V gene TRBV6-6 combines with J gene TRBJ2-1; D call uncertain. CDR1 is MNHNY, CDR2 SVGAGI, per germline (reference sequence). V was shortened by 10 bases and J by 0 bases, with 10 bases between the two germline ends. This CDR3 is 13 amino acids long.

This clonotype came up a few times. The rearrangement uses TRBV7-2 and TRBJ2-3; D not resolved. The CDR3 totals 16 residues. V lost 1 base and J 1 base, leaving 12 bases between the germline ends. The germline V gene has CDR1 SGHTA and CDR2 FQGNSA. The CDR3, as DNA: TGTGCCAGCAGCTTAGTGGACGTGATAGGCACAGATACGCAGTATTTT. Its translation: CASSLVDVIGTDTQYF.

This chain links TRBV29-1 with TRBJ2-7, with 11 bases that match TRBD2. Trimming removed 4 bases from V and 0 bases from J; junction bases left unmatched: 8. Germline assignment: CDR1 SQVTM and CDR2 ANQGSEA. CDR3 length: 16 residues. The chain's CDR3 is CSVGGLAERSSYEQYF. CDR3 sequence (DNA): TGCAGCGTTGGGGGACTAGCGGAACGAAGCTCCTACGAGCAGTACTTC.

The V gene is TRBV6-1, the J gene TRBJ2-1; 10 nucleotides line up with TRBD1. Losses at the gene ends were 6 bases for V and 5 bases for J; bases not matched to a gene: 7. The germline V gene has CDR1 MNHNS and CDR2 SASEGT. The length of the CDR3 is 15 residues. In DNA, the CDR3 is TGTGCCAGCAGGACGGGACAGGGGAGCAACAATGAGCAGTTCTTC. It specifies CASRTGQGSNNEQFF.

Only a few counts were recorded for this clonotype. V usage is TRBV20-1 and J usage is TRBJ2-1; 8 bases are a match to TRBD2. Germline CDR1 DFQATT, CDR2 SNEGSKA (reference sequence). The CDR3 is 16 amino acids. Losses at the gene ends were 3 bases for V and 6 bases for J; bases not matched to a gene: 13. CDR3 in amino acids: CSARGVGTRRSNEQFF. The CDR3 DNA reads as TGCAGTGCTAGGGGGGTCGGGACTAGAAGATCCAATGAGCAGTTCTTC.

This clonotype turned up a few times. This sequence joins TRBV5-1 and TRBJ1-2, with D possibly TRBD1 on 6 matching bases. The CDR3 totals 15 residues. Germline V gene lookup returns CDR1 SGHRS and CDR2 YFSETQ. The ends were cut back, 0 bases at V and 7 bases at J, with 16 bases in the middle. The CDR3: CASSLAQTGSGGYTF. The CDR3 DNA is TGCGCCAGCAGCTTGGCCCAAACAGGGAGCGGTGGCTACACCTTC.

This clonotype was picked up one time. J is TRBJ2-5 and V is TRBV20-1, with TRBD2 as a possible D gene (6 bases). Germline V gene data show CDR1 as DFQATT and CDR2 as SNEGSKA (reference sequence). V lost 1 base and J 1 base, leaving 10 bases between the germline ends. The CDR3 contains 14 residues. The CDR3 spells CSARGGVIQETQYF. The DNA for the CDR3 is TGCAGTGCTAGAGGGGGGGTTATCCAAGAGACCCAGTACTTC.

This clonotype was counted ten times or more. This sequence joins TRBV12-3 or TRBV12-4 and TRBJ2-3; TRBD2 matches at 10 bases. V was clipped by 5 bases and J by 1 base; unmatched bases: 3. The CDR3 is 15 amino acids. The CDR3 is CASSKLAGGTDTQYF. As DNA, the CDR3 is TGTGCCAGCAGTAAGCTAGCGGGGGGCACAGATACGCAGTATTTT.

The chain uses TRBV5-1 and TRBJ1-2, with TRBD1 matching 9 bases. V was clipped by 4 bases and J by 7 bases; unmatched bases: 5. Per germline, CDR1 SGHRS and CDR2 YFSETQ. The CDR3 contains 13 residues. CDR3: CASSPTGGLGYTF. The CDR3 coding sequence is TGCGCCAGCAGCCCGACAGGGGGACTTGGCTACACCTTC.

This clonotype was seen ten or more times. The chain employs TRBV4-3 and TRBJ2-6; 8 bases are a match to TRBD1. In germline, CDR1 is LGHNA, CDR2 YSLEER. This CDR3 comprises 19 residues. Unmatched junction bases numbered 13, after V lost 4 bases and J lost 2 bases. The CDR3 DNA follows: TGCGCCAGCAGCCGAAAACTAGGACAGGGCTACCCTGGGGCCAACGTCCTGACTTTC. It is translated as CASSRKLGQGYPGANVLTF.

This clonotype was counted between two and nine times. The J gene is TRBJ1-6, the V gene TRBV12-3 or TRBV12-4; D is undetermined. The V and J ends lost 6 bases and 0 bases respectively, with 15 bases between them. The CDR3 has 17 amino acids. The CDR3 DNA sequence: TGTGCCAGCAGCCCTGGGGAGGGAAGCTCCTATAATTCACCCCTCCACTTT. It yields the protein CASSPGEGSSYNSPLHF.

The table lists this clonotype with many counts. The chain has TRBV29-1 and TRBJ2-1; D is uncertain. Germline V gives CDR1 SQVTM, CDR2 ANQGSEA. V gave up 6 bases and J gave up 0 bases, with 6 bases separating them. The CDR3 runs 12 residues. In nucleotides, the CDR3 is TGCAGCGTGATGCGCTCCTACAATGAGCAGTTCTTC. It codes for CSVMRSYNEQFF.

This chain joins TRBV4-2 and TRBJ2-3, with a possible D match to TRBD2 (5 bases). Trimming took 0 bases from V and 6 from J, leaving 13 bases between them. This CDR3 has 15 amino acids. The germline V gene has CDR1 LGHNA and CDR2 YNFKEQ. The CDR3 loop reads CASSQDRGEGDTQYF. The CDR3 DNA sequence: TGTGCCAGCAGCCAAGATCGGGGTGAAGGGGATACGCAGTATTTT.

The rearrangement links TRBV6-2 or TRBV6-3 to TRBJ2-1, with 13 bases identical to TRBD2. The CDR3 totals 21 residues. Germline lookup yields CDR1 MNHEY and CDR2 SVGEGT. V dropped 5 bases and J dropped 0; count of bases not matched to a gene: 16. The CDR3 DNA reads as TGTGCCAGCAGTAGGAGACAGTGGACTAGCGGGGGATTGAGCTCCTACAATGAGCAGTTCTTC. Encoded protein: CASSRRQWTSGGLSSYNEQFF.

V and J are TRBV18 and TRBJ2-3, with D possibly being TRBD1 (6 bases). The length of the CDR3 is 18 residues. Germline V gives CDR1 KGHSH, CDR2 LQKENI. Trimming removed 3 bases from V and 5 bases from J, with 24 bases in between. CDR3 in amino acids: CASSPPGEERPYEDTQYF. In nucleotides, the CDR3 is TGTGCCAGCTCACCCCCAGGGGAAGAACGGCCATACGAAGATACGCAGTATTTT. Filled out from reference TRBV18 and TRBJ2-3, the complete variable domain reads NAGVMQNPRHLVRRRGQEARLRCSPMKGHSHVYWYRQLPEEGLKFMVYLQKENIIDESGMPKERFSAEFPKEGPSILRIQQVVRGDSAAYFCASSPPGEERPYEDTQYFGPGTRLTVL.